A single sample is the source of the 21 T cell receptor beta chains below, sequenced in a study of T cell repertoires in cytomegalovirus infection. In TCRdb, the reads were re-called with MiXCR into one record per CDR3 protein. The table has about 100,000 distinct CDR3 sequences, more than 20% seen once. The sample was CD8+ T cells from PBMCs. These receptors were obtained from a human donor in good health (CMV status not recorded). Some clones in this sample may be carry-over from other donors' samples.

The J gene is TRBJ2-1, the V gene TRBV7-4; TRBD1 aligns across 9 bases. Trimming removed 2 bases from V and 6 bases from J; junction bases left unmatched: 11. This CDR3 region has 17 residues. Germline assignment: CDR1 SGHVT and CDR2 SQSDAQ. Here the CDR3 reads CASSLLRWTGDTNEQFF. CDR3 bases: TGTGCCAGCAGCTTATTGCGGTGGACAGGGGATACCAATGAGCAGTTCTTC.

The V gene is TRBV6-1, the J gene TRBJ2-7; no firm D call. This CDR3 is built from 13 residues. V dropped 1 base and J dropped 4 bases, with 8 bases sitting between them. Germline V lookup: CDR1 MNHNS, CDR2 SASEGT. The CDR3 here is CASSEGRLYEQYF. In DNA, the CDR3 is TGTGCCAGCAGTGAAGGGCGGTTATACGAGCAGTACTTC.

The CDR3 DNA reads TGTGCCAGCAGCTTAACCCTGGGAACAGGACCGTACGAGCAGTACTTC. Translating it yields CASSLTLGTGPYEQYF. This chain joins TRBV11-2 and TRBJ2-7, with D maybe TRBD1 (5 bases). Germline values: CDR1 SGHAT, CDR2 FQNNGV. V dropped 2 bases and J dropped 4 bases, with 18 bases sitting between them. The CDR3 length is 16 residues.

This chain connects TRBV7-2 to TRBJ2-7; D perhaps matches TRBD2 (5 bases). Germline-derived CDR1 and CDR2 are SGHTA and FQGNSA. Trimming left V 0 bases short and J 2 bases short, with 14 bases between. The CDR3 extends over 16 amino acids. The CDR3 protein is CASSLAAGSGPYEQYF. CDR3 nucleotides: TGTGCCAGCAGCTTAGCGGCCGGCAGCGGACCCTACGAGCAGTACTTC.

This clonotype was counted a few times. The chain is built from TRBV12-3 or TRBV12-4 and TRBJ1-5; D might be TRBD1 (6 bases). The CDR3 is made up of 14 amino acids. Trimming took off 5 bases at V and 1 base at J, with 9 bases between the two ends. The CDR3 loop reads CASSVTGSNQPQHF. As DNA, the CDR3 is TGTGCCAGCAGTGTTACAGGGAGCAATCAGCCCCAGCATTTT.

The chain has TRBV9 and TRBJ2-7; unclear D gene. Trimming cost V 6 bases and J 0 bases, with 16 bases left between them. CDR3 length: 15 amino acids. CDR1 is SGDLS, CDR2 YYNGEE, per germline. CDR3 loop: CASTKDMSNSYEQYF. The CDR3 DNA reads TGTGCCAGCACCAAAGACATGTCAAACTCCTACGAGCAGTACTTC.

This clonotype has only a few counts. CDR3 in amino acids: CASNTQGRGNIQYF. The CDR3 DNA sequence: TGTGCCAGCAATACCCAGGGAAGAGGAAACATTCAGTACTTC. The genes are TRBV28 and TRBJ2-4, with D possibly matching TRBD1 (5 bases). This CDR3 contains 14 residues. Germline V lookup: CDR1 MDHEN, CDR2 SYDVKM. Between the trimmed V and J ends, which lost 7 bases and 6 bases, there was a span of 16 bases.

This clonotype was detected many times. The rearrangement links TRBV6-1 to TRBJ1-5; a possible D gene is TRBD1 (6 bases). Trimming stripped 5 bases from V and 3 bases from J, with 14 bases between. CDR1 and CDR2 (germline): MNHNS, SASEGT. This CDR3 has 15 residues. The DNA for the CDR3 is TGTGCCAGCAGTCCGACGGACAGCTCCAATCAGCCCCAGCATTTT. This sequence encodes CASSPTDSSNQPQHF.

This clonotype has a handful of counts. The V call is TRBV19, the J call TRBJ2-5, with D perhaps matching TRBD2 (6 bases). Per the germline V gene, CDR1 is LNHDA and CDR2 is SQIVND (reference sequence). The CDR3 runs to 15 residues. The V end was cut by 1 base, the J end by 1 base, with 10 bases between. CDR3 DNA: TGTGCCAGTAGTATAGGGGGGGTGATCCAAGAGACCCAGTACTTC. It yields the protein CASSIGGVIQETQYF.

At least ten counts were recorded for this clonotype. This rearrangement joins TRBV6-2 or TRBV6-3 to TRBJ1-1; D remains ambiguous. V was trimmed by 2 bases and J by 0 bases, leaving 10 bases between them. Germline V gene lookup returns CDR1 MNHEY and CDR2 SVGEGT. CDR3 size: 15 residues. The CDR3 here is CASSYPGSLNTEAFF. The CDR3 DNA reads TGTGCCAGCAGTTACCCGGGCAGCCTGAACACTGAAGCTTTCTTT.

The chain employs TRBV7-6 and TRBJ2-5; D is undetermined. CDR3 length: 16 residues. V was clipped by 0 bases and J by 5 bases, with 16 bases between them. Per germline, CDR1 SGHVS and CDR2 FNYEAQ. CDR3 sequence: CASSLARGSKRETQYF. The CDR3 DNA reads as TGTGCCAGCAGCTTAGCACGTGGATCTAAGAGGGAGACCCAGTACTTC.

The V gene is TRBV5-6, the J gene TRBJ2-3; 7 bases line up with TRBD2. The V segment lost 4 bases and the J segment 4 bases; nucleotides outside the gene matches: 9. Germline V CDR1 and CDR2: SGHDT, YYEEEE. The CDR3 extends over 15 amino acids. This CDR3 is CASSGVGGEADTQYF. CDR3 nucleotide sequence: TGTGCCAGCAGCGGCGTGGGGGGGGAAGCAGATACGCAGTATTTT.

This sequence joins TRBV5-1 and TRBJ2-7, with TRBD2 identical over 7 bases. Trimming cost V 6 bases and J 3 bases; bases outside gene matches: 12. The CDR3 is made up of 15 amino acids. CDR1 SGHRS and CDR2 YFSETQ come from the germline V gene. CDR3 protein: CASTREAAAGYEQYF. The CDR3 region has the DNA TGCGCCAGCACCCGGGAGGCAGCAGCGGGCTACGAGCAGTACTTC. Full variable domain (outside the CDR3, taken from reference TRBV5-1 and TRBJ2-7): KAGVTQTPRYLIKTRGQQVTLSCSPISGHRSVSWYQQTPGQGLQFLFEYFSETQRNKGNFPGRFSGRQFSNSRSEMNVSTLELGDSALYLCASTREAAAGYEQYFGPGTRLTVT.

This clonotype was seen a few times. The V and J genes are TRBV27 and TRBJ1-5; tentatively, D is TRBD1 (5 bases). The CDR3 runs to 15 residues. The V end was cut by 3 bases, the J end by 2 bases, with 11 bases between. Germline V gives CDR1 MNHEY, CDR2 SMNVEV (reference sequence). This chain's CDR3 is CASSFQGLGNQPQHF. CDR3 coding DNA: TGTGCCAGCAGTTTTCAGGGATTGGGCAATCAGCCCCAGCATTTT.

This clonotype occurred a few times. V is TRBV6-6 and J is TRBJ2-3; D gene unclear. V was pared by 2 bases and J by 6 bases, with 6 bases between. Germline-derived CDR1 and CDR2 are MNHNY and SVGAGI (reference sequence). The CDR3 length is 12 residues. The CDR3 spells CASSYGVDTQYF. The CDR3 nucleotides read TGTGCCAGCAGTTACGGGGTTGATACGCAGTATTTT.

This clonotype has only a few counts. The CDR3: CASTPGRNMNTEAFF. The CDR3, as DNA: TGTGCCAGCACACCTGGACGTAACATGAACACTGAAGCTTTCTTT. The chain is built from TRBV6-2 or TRBV6-3 and TRBJ1-1; D remains ambiguous. Trimming took off 7 bases at V and 0 bases at J, with 15 bases between the two ends. CDR1 and CDR2 (germline): MNHEY, SVGEGT. The CDR3 has 15 amino acids.

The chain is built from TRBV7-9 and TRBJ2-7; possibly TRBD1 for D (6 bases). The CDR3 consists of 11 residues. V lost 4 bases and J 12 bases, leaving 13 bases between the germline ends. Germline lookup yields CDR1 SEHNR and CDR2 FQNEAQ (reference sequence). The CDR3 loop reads CASSSFTGLYF. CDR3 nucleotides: TGTGCCAGCAGCTCGTTCACAGGGCTGTACTTC.

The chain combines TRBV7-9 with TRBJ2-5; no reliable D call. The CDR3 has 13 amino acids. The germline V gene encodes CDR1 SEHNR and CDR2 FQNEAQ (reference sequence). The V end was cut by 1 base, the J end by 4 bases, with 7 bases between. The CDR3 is CASSLVNRETQYF. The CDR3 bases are TGTGCCAGCAGCTTAGTCAACAGAGAGACCCAGTACTTC. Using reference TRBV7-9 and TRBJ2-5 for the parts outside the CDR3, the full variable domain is DTGVSQNPRHKITKRGQNVTFRCDPISEHNRLYWYRQTLGQGPEFLTYFQNEAQLEKSRLLSDRFSAERPKGSFSTLEIQRTEQGDSAMYLCASSLVNRETQYFGPGTRLLVL.

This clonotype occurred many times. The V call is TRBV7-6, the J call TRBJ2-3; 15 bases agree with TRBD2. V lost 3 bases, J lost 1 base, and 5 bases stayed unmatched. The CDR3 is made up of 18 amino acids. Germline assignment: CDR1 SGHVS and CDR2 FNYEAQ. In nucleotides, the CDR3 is TGTGCCAGCAGCTTTGGACTAGCGGGAGGGCCAGGCACAGATACGCAGTATTTT. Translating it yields CASSFGLAGGPGTDTQYF. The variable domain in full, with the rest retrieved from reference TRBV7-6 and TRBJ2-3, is GAGVSQSPRYKVTKRGQDVALRCDPISGHVSLYWYRQALGQGPEFLTYFNYEAQQDKSGLPNDRFSAERPEGSISTLTIQRTEQRDSAMYRCASSFGLAGGPGTDTQYFGPGTRLTVL.

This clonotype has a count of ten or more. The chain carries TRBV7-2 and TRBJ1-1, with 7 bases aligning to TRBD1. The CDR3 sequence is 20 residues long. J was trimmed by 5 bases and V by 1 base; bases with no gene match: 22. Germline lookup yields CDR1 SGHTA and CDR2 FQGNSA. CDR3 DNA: TGTGCCAGCAGCTTAGTTTTGGGAAGGGACAGTAGGGCCGGATGGACTGAAGCTTTCTTT. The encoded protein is CASSLVLGRDSRAGWTEAFF.

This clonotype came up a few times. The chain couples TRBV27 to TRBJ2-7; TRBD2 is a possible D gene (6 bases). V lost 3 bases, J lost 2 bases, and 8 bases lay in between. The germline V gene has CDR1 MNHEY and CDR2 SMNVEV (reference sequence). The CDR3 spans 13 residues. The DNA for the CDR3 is TGTGCCAGCAGTTTGGGACTCCCCTACGAGCAGTACTTC. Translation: CASSLGLPYEQYF.